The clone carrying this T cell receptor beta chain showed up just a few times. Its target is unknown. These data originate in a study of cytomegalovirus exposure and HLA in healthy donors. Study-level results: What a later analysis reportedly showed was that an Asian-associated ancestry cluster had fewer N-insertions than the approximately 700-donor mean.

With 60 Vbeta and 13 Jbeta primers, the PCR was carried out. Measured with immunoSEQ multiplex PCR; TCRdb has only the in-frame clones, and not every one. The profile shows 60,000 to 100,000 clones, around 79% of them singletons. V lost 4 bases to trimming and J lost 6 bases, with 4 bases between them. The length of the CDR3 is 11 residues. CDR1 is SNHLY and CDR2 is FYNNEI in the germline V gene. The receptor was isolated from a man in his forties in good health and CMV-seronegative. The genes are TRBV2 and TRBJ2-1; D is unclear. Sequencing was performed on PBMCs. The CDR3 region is CASSALNEQFF. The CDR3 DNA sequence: TGTGCCAGCAGTGCCCTCAATGAGCAGTTCTTC.